This passage covers 27 T cell receptor beta chains from one sample sequenced in a study of Graves' ophthalmopathy and Graves' hyperthyroidism. Amplification of the TCR beta CDR3 regions used RNA transcripts (as template). RT-PCR was first run with HTBI primers, then multiplex PCR in a second round. A single record per CDR3 protein comes from TCRdb applying MiXCR to the multiplex PCR reads. The sample has about 400,000 distinct CDR3 sequences; about 21% are singletons. Sequencing used peripheral blood. The receptors were gathered from a woman between 18 and 29 years old with stable Graves' hyperthyroidism.

This clonotype occurred a few times. V is TRBV7-3 and J is TRBJ2-7; D may be TRBD1 (6 bases). This CDR3 region has 13 residues. Germline values: CDR1 SGHTA, CDR2 FQGTGA. V lost 0 bases and J lost 7, with 10 bases in between. The CDR3 sequence: CASSLTRGDEQYF. The CDR3 DNA reads TGTGCCAGCAGCTTAACCAGGGGAGATGAGCAGTACTTC.

This clonotype was recorded many times. The V gene is TRBV19, the J gene TRBJ1-1; the D is unclear. Per germline, CDR1 LNHDA and CDR2 SQIVND (reference sequence). The CDR3 is 15 amino acids. Between the trimmed V and J ends, which lost 2 bases and 2 bases, there was a span of 12 bases. This chain's CDR3 is CASSISQVHNTEAFF. CDR3 nucleotides: TGTGCCAGTAGTATATCCCAGGTGCACAACACTGAAGCTTTCTTT.

J is TRBJ1-5 and V is TRBV5-1; the D is unclear. The V gene lost 0 bases and the J gene lost 6 bases, with 13 bases spanning the gap. The CDR3 loop spans 15 amino acids. CDR1 and CDR2 (germline): SGHRS, YFSETQ. CDR3 in DNA: TGCGCCAGCAGCTTGGAGGGTACAGTGGGTCAGCCCCAGCATTTT. Residues: CASSLEGTVGQPQHF.

In its sample, this clonotype was seen a few times. This sequence joins TRBV6-1 and TRBJ1-2; 7 bases agree with TRBD1. With V trimmed by 6 bases and J by 0 bases, 13 bases remained unmatched. The germline CDR1 and CDR2 sequences are MNHNS and SASEGT. There are 17 residues in the CDR3. The CDR3 loop is CASSLSTGVLANYGYTF. In nucleotides, the CDR3 is TGTGCCAGCAGCCTTAGCACAGGGGTCTTAGCTAACTATGGCTACACCTTC.

This clonotype was observed at least ten times. The chain has TRBV6-5 and TRBJ2-4; TRBD1 agrees at 8 bases. The CDR3 covers 14 residues. The germline V gene encodes CDR1 MNHEY and CDR2 SVGAGI. V shed 6 bases, J shed 1 base, and the junction held 2 bases outside the gene matches. The CDR3 reads CASRRQGAKNIQYF. The CDR3 DNA is TGTGCCAGCAGACGACAGGGGGCCAAAAACATTCAGTACTTC.

This clonotype was seen ten or more times. V is TRBV5-1 and J is TRBJ2-2; D remains unclear. V gave up 5 bases and J gave up 4 bases, with 24 bases separating them. The CDR3 is 18 residues long. Germline CDR1 reads SGHRS; CDR2 reads YFSETQ. CDR3 amino acids: CASSPGPLEKESTGELFF. CDR3 in DNA: TGCGCCAGCAGTCCGGGTCCTCTCGAGAAGGAGAGCACCGGGGAGCTGTTTTTT.

This clonotype was found many times. V usage is TRBV10-1 and J usage is TRBJ2-2, with unresolved D. CDR1 and CDR2 from the germline V gene are WNHNN and SYGVQD (reference sequence). The V end lost 0 bases, the J end lost 8 bases, and 7 bases lay between the germline ends. CDR3 length equals 13 residues. The CDR3 region is CASSESERGELFF. CDR3 nucleotides: TGCGCCAGCAGTGAGTCGGAGCGTGGGGAGCTGTTTTTT.

The gene calls are TRBV6-5 and TRBJ1-1; TRBD1 agrees at 7 bases. This CDR3 has 15 residues. Germline CDR1 and CDR2: MNHEY and SVGAGI. Losses at the gene ends were 0 bases for V and 0 bases for J; bases not matched to a gene: 1. This CDR3 is CASSYSQGVNTEAFF. As DNA, the CDR3 is TGTGCCAGCAGTTACTCGCAGGGGGTGAACACTGAAGCTTTCTTT.

This clonotype has ten or more counts. J is TRBJ1-3 and V is TRBV10-3; 7 nucleotides agree with TRBD1. There are 15 residues in the CDR3. Looked up from germline, CDR1 is ENHRY and CDR2 is SYGVKD. The J segment lost 0 bases and the V segment lost 6 bases, leaving 5 bases of the junction unmatched. The CDR3 DNA follows: TGTGCCATCAGAACAGGGGACACCTCTGGAAACACCATATATTTT. Translation: CAIRTGDTSGNTIYF.

This clonotype appeared many times. The chain uses TRBV25-1 and TRBJ1-2; no firm D call. Trimming removed 10 bases at V and 5 bases at J, with 14 bases between. Germline lookup yields CDR1 MGHDK and CDR2 SYGVNS. This CDR3 comprises 12 residues. CDR3 nucleotide sequence: TGTGCCACCCGGGCCCCCCAGTATGGCTACACCTTC. This gives the protein CATRAPQYGYTF.

This clonotype is a singleton in its sample. The V and J genes are TRBV10-2 and TRBJ2-3, with 9 bases fitting TRBD1. Germline loops: CDR1 WSHSY, CDR2 SAAADI. V lost 7 bases to trimming and J lost 5 bases; unmatched junction nucleotides: 7. This CDR3 region has 14 residues. The CDR3: CASKRDRVQDTQYF. The CDR3 DNA sequence: TGCGCCAGCAAGAGGGACAGGGTACAAGATACGCAGTATTTT.

This clonotype has a count of ten or more. This chain uses TRBV28 with TRBJ2-7, with 11 positions matching TRBD1. J was trimmed by 5 bases and V by 6 bases; bases with no gene match: 6. The CDR3 length is 14 residues. The germline CDR1 and CDR2 sequences are MDHEN and SYDVKM. CDR3 sequence reads: CASRGQGEGNEQYF. The DNA of the CDR3 is TGTGCCAGCAGGGGACAGGGGGAAGGAAACGAGCAGTACTTC.

There are many counts of this clonotype. The chain employs TRBV5-1 and TRBJ2-7; 7 bases line up with TRBD2. Germline lookup yields CDR1 SGHRS and CDR2 YFSETQ. The CDR3 extends over 16 amino acids. Losses at the gene ends were 4 bases for V and 3 bases for J; bases not matched to a gene: 13. CDR3 in amino acids: CASSPARGSTNYEQYF. The CDR3 coding sequence is TGCGCCAGCAGCCCGGCACGCGGGAGTACCAACTACGAGCAGTACTTC.

Comment on this clonotype: The CDR3 ends on some other residue instead of the conserved phenylalanine or tryptophan, so this is likely a read error. The chain carries TRBV11-2 and TRBJ2-7; TRBD1 matches 7 bases. Germline V gene data show CDR1 as SGHAT and CDR2 as FQNNGV. This CDR3 has 15 amino acids. The V gene end was trimmed by 4 bases and the J gene end by 2 bases; junction bases not matched to a gene: 8. The CDR3 DNA follows: TGTGCCAGCAGCTCGGGACAGACTCTAACCTACGAGCAGTACCTC. This encodes CASSSGQTLTYEQYL.

A few counts support this clonotype. V is TRBV20-1 and J is TRBJ2-7, with TRBD2 matching over 14 bases. In germline, CDR1 is DFQATT, CDR2 SNEGSKA (reference sequence). Trimming at V came to 5 bases and at J to 2 bases, leaving 2 bases not matched to a gene. The CDR3 covers 14 residues. The CDR3 bases are TGCAGTGCTGAGGGACTAGCGGGGGCCTACGAGCAGTACTTC. It translates to CSAEGLAGAYEQYF.

The chain has TRBV2 and TRBJ2-7, with D perhaps TRBD1 or TRBD2 (5 bases each). CDR3 length equals 14 residues. The V gene's germline CDR1 is SNHLY and CDR2 FYNNEI. CDR3 residues: CTTSGASYDYEQYF. The CDR3 DNA is TGTACGACGTCCGGGGCTAGCTACGACTACGAGCAGTACTTC.

This clonotype occurred many times. The chain has TRBV28 and TRBJ2-2; the D gene is possibly TRBD1 (5 bases). Germline V gives CDR1 MDHEN, CDR2 SYDVKM. V was pared by 6 bases and J by 1 base, with 12 bases between. This CDR3 spans 15 amino acids. This chain's CDR3 is CASSPTVMNTGELFF. For the CDR3, the DNA is TGTGCCAGCAGCCCGACAGTGATGAACACCGGGGAGCTGTTTTTT.

This clonotype appeared many times. CDR3 DNA sequence: TGTGCCAGCAGTGAATGGAGGGGGCGTCTGGAGACCCAGTACTTC. Encoded protein: CASSEWRGRLETQYF. The rearrangement uses TRBV6-1 and TRBJ2-5; D might be TRBD1 (7 bases). The V gene's germline CDR1 is MNHNS and CDR2 SASEGT. The CDR3 runs to 15 residues. The V end was cut by 2 bases, the J end by 5 bases, with 15 bases between.

This clonotype was picked up many times. V is TRBV12-3 or TRBV12-4 and J is TRBJ1-2; 7 nucleotides align to TRBD1. V lost 6 bases to trimming and J lost 4 bases; unmatched junction nucleotides: 11. The CDR3 spans 15 residues. CDR3 sequence (DNA): TGTGCCAGCAGCCCGACAGGGAGCCACTTCTATGGCTACACCTTC. It specifies CASSPTGSHFYGYTF.

A note on this clonotype: Given a much more abundant clone one base away, this may be a read error. The V call is TRBV11-2, the J call TRBJ1-2; tentative D call: TRBD1 (5 bases). The CDR3 is made up of 14 amino acids. The germline V gene encodes CDR1 SGHAT and CDR2 FQNNGV. In DNA form, the CDR3 reads TGTGCCAACAGCCCCCGGGGACCGAGCTATGGCTACACCTTC. Its translation is CANSPRGPSYGYTF.

This clonotype has a count of ten or more. The chain combines TRBV19 with TRBJ2-7, with 9 bases fitting TRBD1. Losses at the gene ends were 3 bases for V and 5 bases for J; bases not matched to a gene: 2. Germline V lookup: CDR1 LNHDA, CDR2 SQIVND (reference sequence). This CDR3 is 13 amino acids long. Here the CDR3 DNA reads TGTGCCAGTAGTATGCGGACAGGGGACGAGCAGTACTTC. It yields the protein CASSMRTGDEQYF.

This clonotype was found many times. The V call is TRBV28, the J call TRBJ1-5; D is perhaps TRBD1 (5 bases). The CDR3 runs 14 residues. The V gene's germline CDR1 is MDHEN and CDR2 SYDVKM. V was pared by 2 bases and J by 5 bases, with 10 bases between. CDR3 nucleotides: TGTGCCAGCAGTTTAGCAGGGTGGGATCAGCCCCAGCATTTT. Translated: CASSLAGWDQPQHF. The full variable domain, in which reference TRBV28 and TRBJ1-5 provide the parts outside the CDR3, is DVKVTQSSRYLVKRTGEKVFLECVQDMDHENMFWYRQDPGLGLRLIYFSYDVKMKEKGDIPEGYSVSREKKERFSLILESASTNQTSMYLCASSLAGWDQPQHFGDGTRLSIL.

This sequence joins TRBV6-5 and TRBJ1-1, with a possible D match to TRBD1 (6 bases). The CDR3 has 14 residues. Germline CDR1 reads MNHEY; CDR2 reads SVGAGI. The V end was cut by 2 bases, the J end by 5 bases, with 12 bases between. CDR3 bases: TGTGCCAGCAGTTACGCGGGGGCGGGTACTGAAGCTTTCTTT. Translated: CASSYAGAGTEAFF.

This clonotype has ten or more counts. This sequence joins TRBV2 and TRBJ2-7, with D perhaps matching TRBD1 (7 bases). There are 12 residues in the CDR3. In germline, CDR1 is SNHLY, CDR2 FYNNEI. Deletions cut 4 bases from V and 7 bases from J, with 11 bases between. CDR3 protein: CASSARGDEQYF. The CDR3 nucleotides read TGTGCCAGCAGTGCCAGGGGGGATGAGCAGTACTTC.

This clonotype was found a few times. CDR3 amino acids: CSVGRLGQETQYF. The DNA for the CDR3 is TGCAGCGTTGGTAGATTGGGACAAGAGACCCAGTACTTC. The chain couples TRBV29-1 to TRBJ2-5; D is undetermined. Looked up from germline, CDR1 is SQVTM and CDR2 is ANQGSEA. The CDR3 runs 13 residues. Trimming left V 4 bases short and J 2 bases short, with 11 bases between.

This clonotype was seen ten or more times. The CDR3 coding sequence is TGCAGTGCTAGAGATCCGACAGCTAATTCACCCCTCCACTTT. Its translation: CSARDPTANSPLHF. The gene calls are TRBV20-1 and TRBJ1-6; D is possibly TRBD1 (5 bases). This CDR3 is 14 amino acids long. Germline loops: CDR1 DFQATT, CDR2 SNEGSKA (reference sequence). Deletions cut 0 bases from V and 6 bases from J, with 9 bases between.

This clonotype came up many times. CDR3 loop: CASSPDRTNYGYTF. For the CDR3, the DNA is TGTGCCAGCAGCCCGGACAGGACTAACTATGGCTACACCTTC. The chain is built from TRBV12-3 or TRBV12-4 and TRBJ1-2, with TRBD1 matching over 7 bases. This CDR3 contains 14 residues. V was pared by 6 bases and J by 0 bases, with 4 bases of the junction left unmatched.